This record covers a single TCR beta chain. As yet, its antigen is unknown. This specimen belongs to a study of cytomegalovirus exposure and HLA in healthy donors. Produced via immunoSEQ multiplex PCR; TCRdb's table is partial and in-frame only. The data hold just over 80,000 clones, with approximately 96% observed a single time. From germline, CDR1 is MDHEN and CDR2 SYDVKM. V lost 2 bases to trimming and J lost 6 bases, with 7 bases between them. This CDR3 has 12 amino acids. Study-wide results and limits: It was approximately 160 TCR beta chains that were listed as cytomegalovirus-associated.

The chain recombines TRBV28 with TRBJ1-1; D is undetermined. The sequenced sample was PBMCs. The receptor was isolated from a woman aged 18-29 years in good health and CMV-seronegative. CDR3 bases: TGTGCCAGCAGTTTAGCAGGCCCTGAAGCTTTCTTT. It yields the protein CASSLAGPEAFF.